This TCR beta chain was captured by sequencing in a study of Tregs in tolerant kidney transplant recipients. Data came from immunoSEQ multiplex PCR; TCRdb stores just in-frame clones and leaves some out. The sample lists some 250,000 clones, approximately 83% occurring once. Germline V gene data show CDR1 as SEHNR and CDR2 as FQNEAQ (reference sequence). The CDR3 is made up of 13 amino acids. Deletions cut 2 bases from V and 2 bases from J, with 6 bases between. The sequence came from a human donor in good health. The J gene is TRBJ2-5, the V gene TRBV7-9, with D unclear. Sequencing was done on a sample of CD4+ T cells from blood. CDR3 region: CASSLLEQETQYF. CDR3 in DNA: TGTGCCAGCAGCTTATTAGAACAAGAGACCCAGTACTTC.